This T cell receptor beta chain was identified in a study of shared clonotypes between healthy human individuals. Profiling relied on immunoSEQ multiplex PCR, and the TCRdb table lists in-frame clones only, not all of them. The data contain about 1.1 million clones, approximately 80% of them singletons. V shed 8 bases and J shed 4 bases, with 18 bases lying between them. The CDR3 runs 14 residues. Germline V gives CDR1 MDHEN, CDR2 SYDVKM. This clone was seen more than once but under ten times. This clonotype was obtained from a man between 18 and 29 years old in good health. Some clones in this sample may be carry-over from other donors' samples. V usage is TRBV28 and J usage is TRBJ2-7; the D call may be TRBD1 or TRBD2 (7 bases each). Sequenced material: memory CD4+ T cells from PBMCs. Subset specified: CD45RA-negative fraction. CDR3 in amino acids: CASGRAGQHYEQYF. As DNA, the CDR3 is TGTGCCAGCGGTCGAGCGGGACAGCATTACGAGCAGTACTTC. Full variable domain (remainder filled in from reference TRBV28 and TRBJ2-7): DVKVTQSSRYLVKRTGEKVFLECVQDMDHENMFWYRQDPGLGLRLIYFSYDVKMKEKGDIPEGYSVSREKKERFSLILESASTNQTSMYLCASGRAGQHYEQYFGPGTRLTVT.